Listed here are 24 T cell receptor beta chains from one sample, sequenced in a study of lymphopenia after photon versus proton radiotherapy. Profiled with immunoSEQ multiplex PCR; TCRdb holds only in-frame clones, not every one. The sample comprises approximately 65,000 clones, about 89% of which are singletons, and more than 10% rests with the top ten. The sample in question was peripheral blood, obtained from a patient treated with proton-based radiotherapy. Receptors were obtained from an elderly man with esophageal cancer.

Only a few counts were recorded for this clone. The rearrangement joins TRBV9 to TRBJ1-2; D is ambiguous. CDR1 SGDLS and CDR2 YYNGEE come from the germline V gene. The V end lost 0 bases, the J end lost 8 bases, and 14 bases lay between the germline ends. The CDR3 totals 14 residues. The CDR3: CASSVGSGRGGYTF. The CDR3 DNA reads TGTGCCAGCAGCGTAGGATCAGGACGAGGAGGCTACACCTTC. Combining the CDR3 with reference TRBV9 and TRBJ1-2 gives the whole variable domain DSGVTQTPKHLITATGQRVTLRCSPRSGDLSVYWYQQSLDQGLQFLIQYYNGEERAKGNILERFSAQQFPDLHSELNLSSLELGDSALYFCASSVGSGRGGYTFGSGTRLTVV.

The gene calls are TRBV7-9 and TRBJ1-2, with D perhaps matching TRBD1 (5 bases). This CDR3 contains 16 residues. The V end was cut by 5 bases, the J end by 4 bases, with 20 bases between. CDR1 is SEHNR, CDR2 FQNEAQ, per germline (reference sequence). The CDR3 DNA reads as TGTGCCAGCAGCGAAACCGGGACGGAGCTACCCTATGGCTACACCTTC. Its protein is CASSETGTELPYGYTF.

As concerns this clone: A read error may produce the germline difference seen at one junction end. V and J are TRBV7-7 and TRBJ2-3; no reliable D call. The CDR3 has 15 amino acids. In germline, CDR1 is SSHAT, CDR2 FNYEAQ (reference sequence). CDR3 DNA sequence: TGTGCTAGCAGCTTGATACCGTACAAGGCAGATACGCAGTATTTT. It codes for CASSLIPYKADTQYF.

The genes are TRBV5-1 and TRBJ1-2; 7 nucleotides agree with TRBD1. This CDR3 region has 17 residues. Per germline, CDR1 SGHRS and CDR2 YFSETQ. V lost 4 bases, J lost 7 bases, and 19 bases stayed unmatched. The CDR3 here is CASSAWARQGRTSGYTF. DNA of the CDR3: TGCGCCAGCAGCGCTTGGGCCCGACAGGGAAGGACTAGTGGCTACACCTTC.

The V and J genes are TRBV10-3 and TRBJ2-3; 10 nucleotides line up with TRBD2. Trimming took 6 bases from V and 4 from J; bases not matched to a gene: 7. The CDR3 runs to 15 residues. Germline lookup yields CDR1 ENHRY and CDR2 SYGVKD. The CDR3 DNA is TGTGCCATCAGCACCACTAGCGGGACATCAGATACGCAGTATTTT. Protein: CAISTTSGTSDTQYF.

This clone has only one observation. The V gene is TRBV7-2, the J gene TRBJ2-1, with D tentatively TRBD2 (6 bases). The CDR3 spans 16 residues. Trimming stripped 0 bases from V and 0 bases from J, with 9 bases between. The germline CDR1 and CDR2 sequences are SGHTA and FQGNSA. The CDR3 DNA sequence: TGTGCCAGCAGCTTAGCAGGGGAGGCCTCCTACAATGAGCAGTTCTTC. It translates to CASSLAGEASYNEQFF.

V gene TRBV4-1 combines with J gene TRBJ2-3, with D perhaps given as TRBD1 or TRBD2 (6 bases each). This CDR3 region has 18 residues. V lost 0 bases, J lost 4 bases, and 20 bases lay in between. Germline-derived CDR1 and CDR2 are MGHRA and YSYEKL. This CDR3 is CASSQEGAASDLSDTQYF. The CDR3 DNA sequence: TGCGCCAGCAGCCAAGAGGGGGCGGCTAGCGACCTTTCAGATACGCAGTATTTT.

This rearrangement joins TRBV5-1 to TRBJ2-2; D unresolved. Germline CDR1 reads SGHRS; CDR2 reads YFSETQ. The CDR3 runs to 13 residues. V was cut by 3 bases and J by 4 bases, with 7 bases left in between. CDR3 loop: CASSSGSTGELFF. The CDR3, as DNA: TGCGCCAGCAGCTCAGGAAGCACCGGGGAGCTGTTTTTT. Complete variable domain (other parts from reference TRBV5-1 and TRBJ2-2): KAGVTQTPRYLIKTRGQQVTLSCSPISGHRSVSWYQQTPGQGLQFLFEYFSETQRNKGNFPGRFSGRQFSNSRSEMNVSTLELGDSALYLCASSSGSTGELFFGEGSRLTVL.

V and J are TRBV6-6 and TRBJ2-7; TRBD2 might be the D (6 bases). Germline lookup yields CDR1 MNHNY and CDR2 SVGAGI (reference sequence). The V and J ends lost 2 bases and 9 bases respectively, with 14 bases between them. This CDR3 is 13 amino acids long. The CDR3 nucleotides are TGTGCCAGCAGTTACGGGCTGCGGGGCAGGCAGTACTTC. It translates to CASSYGLRGRQYF.

The chain recombines TRBV5-1 with TRBJ1-1; D perhaps matches TRBD1 (6 bases). The V end lost 0 bases, the J end lost 13 bases, and 19 bases lay between the germline ends. Germline V gene sequence: CDR1 SGHRS, CDR2 YFSETQ. The CDR3 is made up of 14 amino acids. CDR3 region: CASSLGGLWTEDFF. Here the CDR3 DNA reads TGCGCCAGCAGCTTGGGGGGGCTATGGACGGAGGATTTCTTT.

This clone has a single count. The rearrangement links TRBV7-3 to TRBJ2-3, with TRBD2 identical over 7 bases. From germline, CDR1 is SGHTA and CDR2 FQGTGA. With 6 bases clipped from V and 1 base from J, the junction kept 4 bases outside the gene matches. The CDR3 consists of 14 residues. CDR3 sequence reads: CASRWAGGTDTQYF. The CDR3 DNA is TGTGCCAGCAGGTGGGCGGGGGGCACAGATACGCAGTATTTT.

This chain uses TRBV10-3 with TRBJ2-3, with D possibly being TRBD1 (5 bases). This CDR3 has 15 residues. Between the trimmed V and J ends, which lost 3 bases and 8 bases, there was a span of 18 bases. Germline CDR1 ENHRY, CDR2 SYGVKD. The CDR3 DNA sequence: TGTGCCATCAGTGAACAGACGGCTACAAGGGGTACGCAGTATTTT. Translated, it gives CAISEQTATRGTQYF.

This chain joins TRBV29-1 and TRBJ2-5, with D perhaps TRBD1 (6 bases). Germline-derived CDR1 and CDR2 are SQVTM and ANQGSEA. V lost 6 bases to trimming and J lost 2 bases, with 13 bases between them. The CDR3 totals 13 residues. Here the CDR3 reads CSVRDILQETQYF. CDR3 nucleotide sequence: TGCAGCGTGAGGGACATTTTACAAGAGACCCAGTACTTC. The variable domain in full, with the rest retrieved from reference TRBV29-1 and TRBJ2-5, is SAVISQKPSRDICQRGTSLTIQCQVDSQVTMMFWYRQQPGQSLTLIATANQGSEATYESGFVIDKFPISRPNLTFSTLTVSNMSPEDSSIYLCSVRDILQETQYFGPGTRLLVL.

This rearrangement joins TRBV7-9 to TRBJ2-2, with TRBD1 matching over 9 bases. CDR3 size: 14 residues. The V segment lost 3 bases and the J segment 8 bases; nucleotides outside the gene matches: 4. Germline assignment: CDR1 SEHNR and CDR2 FQNEAQ (reference sequence). This CDR3 is CASSLGQGYGELFF. For the CDR3, the DNA is TGTGCCAGCAGCTTGGGACAGGGCTATGGGGAGCTGTTTTTT.

The chain employs TRBV5-1 and TRBJ2-5; 11 bases align to TRBD1. J was trimmed by 4 bases and V by 4 bases; bases with no gene match: 3. The CDR3 sequence is 14 residues long. Germline V gene data show CDR1 as SGHRS and CDR2 as YFSETQ. The DNA of the CDR3 is TGCGCCAGCAGCGCGGGACAGGGGGGAGAGACCCAGTACTTC. Translating it yields CASSAGQGGETQYF.

The chain carries TRBV9 and TRBJ2-3, with no clear D. This CDR3 has 13 residues. Germline lookup yields CDR1 SGDLS and CDR2 YYNGEE. V was shortened by 2 bases and J by 6 bases, with 10 bases between the two germline ends. This chain's CDR3 is CASSVGFVDTQYF. CDR3 DNA sequence: TGTGCCAGCAGCGTTGGGTTCGTGGATACGCAGTATTTT. Complete variable domain (other parts from reference TRBV9 and TRBJ2-3): DSGVTQTPKHLITATGQRVTLRCSPRSGDLSVYWYQQSLDQGLQFLIQYYNGEERAKGNILERFSAQQFPDLHSELNLSSLELGDSALYFCASSVGFVDTQYFGPGTRLTVL.

This clone was detected only a few times. The chain uses TRBV19 and TRBJ1-1; D not certain. This CDR3 is 10 amino acids long. The germline V gene encodes CDR1 LNHDA and CDR2 SQIVND (reference sequence). Trimming stripped 6 bases from V and 10 bases from J, with 9 bases between. The CDR3, as DNA: TGTGCCAGTAGCGGGGTTCTAGCTTTCTTT. Its protein product is CASSGVLAFF.

The chain couples TRBV18 to TRBJ2-6; D is tentatively TRBD1 or TRBD2 (5 bases each). The CDR3 consists of 15 residues. V shed 3 bases and J shed 0 bases, with 6 bases lying between them. The V gene's germline CDR1 is KGHSH and CDR2 LQKENI. This CDR3 reads CASSPRGSGANVLTF. The CDR3 region has the DNA TGTGCCAGCTCACCGAGGGGCTCTGGGGCCAACGTCCTGACTTTC.

This clone was counted a few times. V is TRBV27 and J is TRBJ2-1, with TRBD2 matching 8 bases. V lost 4 bases to trimming and J lost 0 bases; unmatched junction nucleotides: 8. The germline V gene encodes CDR1 MNHEY and CDR2 SMNVEV (reference sequence). The length of the CDR3 is 17 residues. The chain's CDR3 is CASSYIGRGASYNEQFF. The CDR3 DNA reads TGTGCCAGCAGTTACATCGGGAGGGGGGCCTCCTACAATGAGCAGTTCTTC.

The genes are TRBV7-9 and TRBJ2-7, with 8 bases aligning to TRBD2. This CDR3 has 15 residues. Germline CDR1 SEHNR, CDR2 FQNEAQ (reference sequence). The V segment lost 5 bases and the J segment 4 bases; nucleotides outside the gene matches: 10. The CDR3 bases are TGTGCCAGCAGCCAAGAAGGATCTAGCGGGTACGAGCAGTACTTC. Amino acid sequence: CASSQEGSSGYEQYF.

The chain combines TRBV6-5 with TRBJ1-2, with 7 positions matching TRBD1. Germline CDR1 reads MNHEY; CDR2 reads SVGAGI. V was clipped by 5 bases and J by 5 bases; unmatched bases: 5. CDR3 length equals 13 residues. The CDR3 here is CASSHRGGYGYTF. The CDR3, as DNA: TGTGCCAGCAGTCACAGGGGAGGGTATGGCTACACCTTC.

This clone was counted a few times. V and J are TRBV5-1 and TRBJ1-6, with D tentatively TRBD1 (6 bases). In germline, CDR1 is SGHRS, CDR2 YFSETQ. The CDR3 loop spans 13 amino acids. Between the trimmed V and J ends, which lost 4 bases and 7 bases, there was a span of 9 bases. The CDR3 region is CASSGQGNSPLHF. The CDR3 DNA reads as TGCGCCAGCAGCGGGCAGGGGAATTCACCCCTCCACTTT.

CDR3 loop: CASSLSSGAKNIQYF. CDR3 DNA sequence: TGTGCCAGCAGTTTGTCTAGCGGAGCCAAAAACATTCAGTACTTC. The chain carries TRBV6-6 and TRBJ2-4; TRBD2 matches at 7 bases. The junction had 3 bases not matched to a gene; V was cut back by 4 bases and J by 0 bases. The CDR3 is made up of 15 amino acids. Germline CDR1 MNHNY, CDR2 SVGAGI (reference sequence).

The CDR3, as DNA: TGTGCCAGCAGCCCCCGAAGGGGGAGCGTGGGGGAGCTGTTTTTT. Residues: CASSPRRGSVGELFF. The chain links TRBV11-2 to TRBJ2-2, with D tentatively TRBD1 (6 bases). The CDR3 runs to 15 residues. Germline V gene data show CDR1 as SGHAT and CDR2 as FQNNGV. V gave up 5 bases and J gave up 8 bases, with 18 bases separating them.